This TCR beta chain emerged from a study of cytomegalovirus exposure and HLA in healthy donors. Overall study context: Of 350 to 400 genotyped donors, 81% grouped in the Caucasian-associated ancestry cluster.

General study findings and limits: Among TCR beta chains, those listed as cytomegalovirus-associated numbered 164. Within a later analysis, the majority of CMV-associated TCR beta chains appeared HLA-restricted.

Primers included in the PCR were 60 Vbeta and 13 Jbeta primers. Original methodology: In a later analysis, about 9.9 million of about 80 million unique beta chains occurred in at least two donors. The repertoire was sequenced with immunoSEQ multiplex PCR; TCRdb's copy has only in-frame clones and lacks some. D and trimming come from the DNA, and the V and J calls and clone size come from that table. Among 150,000 to 180,000 clones listed, about 83% were seen once. Worth noting for this clone: Its target is not known.

The sequenced sample was PBMCs. The TCR comes from a woman in her thirties or forties in good health and CMV-seronegative.

The CDR3 DNA is TGTGCCAGCAGTCCAGGGGCTGAAGCTTTCTTT. This translates into CASSPGAEAFF. The chain recombines TRBV28 with TRBJ1-1; tentative D call: TRBD1 (6 bases). The CDR3 runs to 11 residues. Germline V gene data show CDR1 as MDHEN and CDR2 as SYDVKM. The V end lost 5 bases, the J end lost 6 bases, and 7 bases lay between the germline ends.